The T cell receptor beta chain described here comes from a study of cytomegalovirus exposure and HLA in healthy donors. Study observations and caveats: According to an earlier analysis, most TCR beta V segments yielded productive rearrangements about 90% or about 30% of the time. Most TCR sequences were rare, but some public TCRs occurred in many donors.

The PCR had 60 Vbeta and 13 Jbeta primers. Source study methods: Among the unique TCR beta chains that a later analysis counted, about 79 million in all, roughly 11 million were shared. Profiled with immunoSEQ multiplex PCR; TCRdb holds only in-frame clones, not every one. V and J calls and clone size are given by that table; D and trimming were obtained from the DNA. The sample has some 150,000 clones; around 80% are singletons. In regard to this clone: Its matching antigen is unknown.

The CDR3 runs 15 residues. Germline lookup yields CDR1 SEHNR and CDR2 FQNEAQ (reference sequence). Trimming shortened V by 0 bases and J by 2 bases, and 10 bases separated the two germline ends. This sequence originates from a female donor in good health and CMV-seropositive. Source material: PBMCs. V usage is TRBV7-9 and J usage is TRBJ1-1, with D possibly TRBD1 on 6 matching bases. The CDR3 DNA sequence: TGTGCCAGCAGCTTAGCCCCACAGGGAAACACTGAAGCTTTCTTT. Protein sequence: CASSLAPQGNTEAFF. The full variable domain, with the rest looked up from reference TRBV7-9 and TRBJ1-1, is DTGVSQNPRHKITKRGQNVTFRCDPISEHNRLYWYRQTLGQGPEFLTYFQNEAQLEKSRLLSDRFSAERPKGSFSTLEIQRTEQGDSAMYLCASSLAPQGNTEAFFGQGTRLTVV.